The TCR beta chain described here comes from a study of cytomegalovirus exposure and HLA in healthy donors. This clone turned up a few times. Assay: immunoSEQ multiplex PCR; the TCRdb copy retains only in-frame clones and omits some. The sample lists 250,000 to 300,000 clones, just over 85% occurring once. The CDR3 sequence is 11 residues long. In germline, CDR1 is LNHNV, CDR2 YYDKDF (reference sequence). Trimming removed 4 bases from V and 2 bases from J, with 2 bases in between. The chain uses TRBV15 and TRBJ1-2; D unresolved. Sequences were obtained from PBMCs. This TCR derives from a woman younger than 35 in good health and CMV-seronegative. CDR3 sequence: CATSTNYGYTF. DNA of the CDR3: TGTGCCACCAGCACAAACTATGGCTACACCTTC.